The clone carrying this T cell receptor (beta chain) appeared a few times. The J segment lost 9 bases and the V segment lost 4 bases, leaving 7 bases of the junction unmatched. The length of the CDR3 is 14 residues. Germline V gene lookup returns CDR1 LGHDT and CDR2 YNNKEL (reference sequence). This specimen belongs to a study of blood T cell repertoires in COVID-19. In the study overall: Some COVID-19 samples were acute and others convalescent; all came from the United States, Italy and Spain.

Profiling relied on immunoSEQ multiplex PCR, and the TCRdb table lists in-frame clones only, not all of them. The repertoire holds around 180,000 clones, roughly 80% seen once, with more than 1.5% in the top ten. The sequence came from a human donor in a cohort sampled during active COVID-19. The chain couples TRBV3-1 (or the pseudogene TRBV3-2) to TRBJ2-1; 9 bases map to TRBD2. The sample taken for sequencing was peripheral blood. The CDR3 region has the DNA TGTGCCAGCAGCCTATGGACTAGCGTGGGTGAGCAGTTCTTC. Protein: CASSLWTSVGEQFF.